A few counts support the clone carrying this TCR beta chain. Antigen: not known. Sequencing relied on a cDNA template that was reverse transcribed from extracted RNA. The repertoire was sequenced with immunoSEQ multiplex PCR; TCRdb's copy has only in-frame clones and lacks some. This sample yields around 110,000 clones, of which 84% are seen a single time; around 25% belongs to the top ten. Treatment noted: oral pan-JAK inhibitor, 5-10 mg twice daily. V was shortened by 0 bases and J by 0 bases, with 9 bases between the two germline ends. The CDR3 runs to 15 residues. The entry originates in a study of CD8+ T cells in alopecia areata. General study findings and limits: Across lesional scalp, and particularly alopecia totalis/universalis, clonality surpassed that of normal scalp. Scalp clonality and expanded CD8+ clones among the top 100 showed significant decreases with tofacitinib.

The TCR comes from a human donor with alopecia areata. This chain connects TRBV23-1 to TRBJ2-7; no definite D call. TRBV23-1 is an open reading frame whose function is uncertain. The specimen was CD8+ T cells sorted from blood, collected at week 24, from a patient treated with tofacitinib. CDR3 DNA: TGCGCCAGCAGTCAATCGTCCCCGGACTCCTACGAGCAGTACTTC. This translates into CASSQSSPDSYEQYF.